Below are 21 T cell receptor beta chains sequenced from a single sample in a study of blood T cell repertoires in COVID-19. Measured with immunoSEQ multiplex PCR; TCRdb has only the in-frame clones, and not every one. The top ten clones hold 7.1% of a sample with hundreds of thousands of clones, 86% of them seen once. The sequencing sample was made of peripheral blood. These receptors were taken from a woman in her sixties or seventies with COVID-19, enrolled during active disease.

This clone came up once. The V gene is TRBV5-6, the J gene TRBJ2-2; D is perhaps TRBD1 (6 bases). This CDR3 region has 14 residues. The germline V and J ends were trimmed by 5 bases and 3 bases, with 11 bases remaining between them. Germline CDR1 SGHDT, CDR2 YYEEEE. The CDR3, as DNA: TGTGCCAGCAGTACGGCAGGGGACACCGGGGAGCTGTTTTTT. This codes for CASSTAGDTGELFF.

The chain employs TRBV27 and TRBJ1-1; 7 nucleotides align to TRBD1. Germline V gives CDR1 MNHEY, CDR2 SMNVEV (reference sequence). The CDR3 contains 16 residues. With 7 bases clipped from V and 0 bases from J, the junction kept 11 bases outside the gene matches. Here the CDR3 reads CASTSTGTFMNTEAFF. CDR3 bases: TGTGCCAGCACCTCGACAGGGACTTTCATGAACACTGAAGCTTTCTTT.

This chain connects TRBV7-2 to TRBJ2-3; D remains unclear. Germline-derived CDR1 and CDR2 are SGHTA and FQGNSA. This CDR3 spans 12 amino acids. Trimming stripped 3 bases from V and 10 bases from J, with 11 bases between. CDR3 DNA sequence: TGTGCCAGCAGCTTGGGCGTAATAGCGCAGTATTTT. It codes for CASSLGVIAQYF.

The chain joins TRBV19 to TRBJ1-2; 10 nucleotides align to TRBD1. CDR1 LNHDA and CDR2 SQIVND come from the germline V gene (reference sequence). CDR3 length equals 14 residues. Trimming removed 6 bases from V and 2 bases from J; junction bases left unmatched: 3. Written as DNA, the CDR3 is TGTGCCAGTAGAGGGACAGGGGAAAACTATGGCTACACCTTC. The encoded protein is CASRGTGENYGYTF. The whole variable domain, remainder taken from reference TRBV19 and TRBJ1-2, is DGGITQSPKYLFRKEGQNVTLSCEQNLNHDAMYWYRQDPGQGLRLIYYSQIVNDFQKGDIAEGYSVSREKKESFPLTVTSAQKNPTAFYLCASRGTGENYGYTFGSGTRLTVV.

This clone was counted a few times. The V call is TRBV4-1, the J call TRBJ2-3, with 9 bases aligning to TRBD2. The germline CDR1 and CDR2 sequences are MGHRA and YSYEKL. J gave up 2 bases and V 3 bases, and 6 bases lay outside the gene matches. The CDR3 loop spans 16 amino acids. The CDR3 protein is CASSQSASGDTDTQYF. The CDR3 DNA follows: TGCGCCAGCAGCCAGTCGGCTAGCGGGGACACAGATACGCAGTATTTT.

V gene TRBV30 combines with J gene TRBJ2-5, with a tentative D call TRBD2 (6 bases). The CDR3 spans 17 residues. CDR1 is GTSNPN and CDR2 is SVGIG in the germline V gene (reference sequence). The V end lost 5 bases, the J end lost 5 bases, and 27 bases lay between the germline ends. The CDR3, as DNA: TGTGCCTGGGGGGTGGCGGGGAGCCTCTCATCCGGGGAGACCCAGTACTTC. This gives the protein CAWGVAGSLSSGETQYF.

The J gene is TRBJ2-7, the V gene TRBV27; possible D gene TRBD2, 6 bases. V lost 3 bases and J lost 5, with 20 bases in between. Germline lookup yields CDR1 MNHEY and CDR2 SMNVEV (reference sequence). The CDR3 consists of 16 residues. CDR3 loop: CASSFFSPGDRDEQYF. CDR3 in DNA: TGTGCCAGCAGTTTCTTCTCCCCGGGGGATCGTGACGAGCAGTACTTC.

The genes are TRBV27 and TRBJ1-5, with TRBD1 matching 7 bases. Per germline, CDR1 MNHEY and CDR2 SMNVEV (reference sequence). The V segment lost 5 bases and the J segment 2 bases; nucleotides outside the gene matches: 9. The length of the CDR3 is 16 residues. Here the CDR3 DNA reads TGTGCCAGCAGTCCGCACAGGGGTGTTGGCAATCAGCCCCAGCATTTT. It is translated as CASSPHRGVGNQPQHF.

This clone showed up just once. The chain employs TRBV7-3 and TRBJ2-2, with 8 bases identical to TRBD1. The CDR3 contains 14 residues. V shed 10 bases and J 5 bases; nucleotides not matched to a gene: 9. Germline loops: CDR1 SGHTA, CDR2 FQGTGA. CDR3 DNA sequence: TGTGCCATTGGAGGACAGGGTTTTACCGGGGAGCTGTTTTTT. Translating gives CAIGGQGFTGELFF.

This sequence joins TRBV7-2 and TRBJ1-6, with 7 bases lining up with TRBD1. Trimming at V came to 5 bases and at J to 6 bases, leaving 7 bases not matched to a gene. Germline V gene sequence: CDR1 SGHTA, CDR2 FQGNSA. There are 15 residues in the CDR3. CDR3 DNA sequence: TGTGCCAGCAGCCCGATGACAGGGTCTAATTCACCCCTCCACTTT. Translation: CASSPMTGSNSPLHF.

The rearrangement joins TRBV5-5 to TRBJ1-2; weak D call: TRBD1 (6 bases). Germline CDR1 and CDR2: SGHKS and YYEKEE (reference sequence). The CDR3 runs to 13 residues. Between the trimmed V and J ends, which lost 4 bases and 10 bases, there was a span of 17 bases. The CDR3 sequence is CASSPPDSKFYTF. DNA for the CDR3: TGTGCCAGCAGCCCGCCGGACAGCAAGTTCTACACCTTC.

The chain employs TRBV7-2 and TRBJ2-2, with TRBD2 matching 7 bases. This CDR3 is 13 amino acids long. V was pared by 5 bases and J by 6 bases, with 3 bases of the junction left unmatched. Germline CDR1 and CDR2: SGHTA and FQGNSA. The CDR3 is CASSARGAGELFF. The DNA for the CDR3 is TGTGCCAGCAGCGCCCGGGGGGCCGGGGAGCTGTTTTTT.

The J gene is TRBJ1-2, the V gene TRBV6-5; the match to TRBD1 covers 7 bases. Trimming took 2 bases from V and 7 from J; bases not matched to a gene: 4. In germline, CDR1 is MNHEY, CDR2 SVGAGI. The CDR3 covers 13 residues. DNA for the CDR3: TGTGCCAGCAGTTACCTAGGGGGCTCTGGCTACACCTTC. Translated: CASSYLGGSGYTF.

V gene TRBV4-1 combines with J gene TRBJ2-2, with TRBD2 matching 10 bases. CDR1 is MGHRA and CDR2 is YSYEKL in the germline V gene. The CDR3 loop spans 17 amino acids. The V and J ends lost 1 base and 1 base, in that order; junction bases with no gene match: 3. The CDR3 region is CASSQGPSGGNTGELFF. Here the CDR3 DNA reads TGCGCCAGCAGCCAAGGTCCTAGCGGGGGGAACACCGGGGAGCTGTTTTTT.

In nucleotides, the CDR3 is TGTGCCAGCAGCTTAGGGACTAGACGAGACAATGAGCAGTTCTTC. Its protein product is CASSLGTRRDNEQFF. This sequence joins TRBV7-2 and TRBJ2-1, with 7 bases matching TRBD2. The CDR3 spans 15 residues. Germline V gene data show CDR1 as SGHTA and CDR2 as FQGNSA. V shed 1 base, J shed 5 bases, and the junction held 5 bases outside the gene matches.

The V call is TRBV7-9, the J call TRBJ1-1; D possibly corresponds to TRBD1 (5 bases). This CDR3 has 16 amino acids. Looked up from germline, CDR1 is SEHNR and CDR2 is FQNEAQ (reference sequence). V shed 6 bases and J shed 2 bases, with 19 bases lying between them. The CDR3 is CASSLTPGTPNTEAFF. The DNA for the CDR3 is TGTGCCAGCAGTTTGACCCCCGGGACTCCAAACACTGAAGCTTTCTTT.

The chain combines TRBV9 with TRBJ1-4; 7 bases match TRBD1. V trimming: 4 bases; J trimming: 8 bases; junction bases outside the gene matches: 11. Germline lookup yields CDR1 SGDLS and CDR2 YYNGEE. There are 15 residues in the CDR3. This CDR3 reads CASSPSTGLGEKLFF. In nucleotides, the CDR3 is TGTGCCAGCAGCCCCTCGACAGGGCTGGGGGAAAAACTGTTTTTT.

The V gene is TRBV19, the J gene TRBJ2-1; weak D call: TRBD1 (6 bases). V was clipped by 9 bases and J by 4 bases, with 10 bases between them. The germline gives CDR1 LNHDA, CDR2 SQIVND (reference sequence). The CDR3 is 12 amino acids. The DNA of the CDR3 is TGTGCCAGCGAAGACAGGTACAATGAGCAGTTCTTC. Translated, it gives CASEDRYNEQFF.

V is TRBV3-1 (or the pseudogene TRBV3-2) and J is TRBJ2-5; a possible D gene is TRBD2 (8 bases). The CDR3 runs to 16 residues. V lost 0 bases and J lost 4, with 15 bases in between. Germline CDR1 LGHDT, CDR2 YNNKEL (reference sequence). This CDR3 reads CASSQDREGARETQYF. In nucleotides, the CDR3 is TGTGCCAGCAGCCAAGATCGGGAGGGGGCGCGAGAGACCCAGTACTTC.

The chain has TRBV5-1 and TRBJ1-2; D is possibly TRBD1 (6 bases). With 1 base removed from V and 2 bases from J, the gap between germline ends came to 12 bases. This CDR3 has 15 amino acids. Germline V lookup: CDR1 SGHRS, CDR2 YFSETQ. CDR3 loop: CASSLYPGENYGYTF. The CDR3 DNA reads TGCGCCAGCAGCTTGTATCCAGGGGAGAACTATGGCTACACCTTC.

The gene calls are TRBV6-5 and TRBJ2-3; possible D gene TRBD1, 6 bases. Trimming took off 5 bases at V and 5 bases at J, with 17 bases between the two ends. The CDR3 extends over 15 amino acids. CDR1 and CDR2 (germline): MNHEY, SVGAGI. CDR3 nucleotide sequence: TGTGCCAGCAGTCTGGACAGACTTCTTGGAGATACGCAGTATTTT. This encodes CASSLDRLLGDTQYF.